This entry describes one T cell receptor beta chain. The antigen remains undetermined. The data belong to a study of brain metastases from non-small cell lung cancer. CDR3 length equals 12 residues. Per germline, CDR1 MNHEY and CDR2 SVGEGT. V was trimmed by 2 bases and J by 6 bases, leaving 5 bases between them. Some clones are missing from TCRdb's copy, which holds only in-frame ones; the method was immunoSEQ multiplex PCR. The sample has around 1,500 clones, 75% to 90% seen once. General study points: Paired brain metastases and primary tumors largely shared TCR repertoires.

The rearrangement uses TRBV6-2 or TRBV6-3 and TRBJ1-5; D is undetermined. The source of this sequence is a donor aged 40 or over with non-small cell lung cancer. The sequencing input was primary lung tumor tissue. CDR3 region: CASSYLPQPQHF. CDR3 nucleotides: TGTGCCAGCAGTTACCTCCCTCAGCCCCAGCATTTT.